The 27 T cell receptor beta chains below all came from one sample that was sequenced in a study of human T cells and chemical hapten exposure. Time point in this sample: pre-sensitization, week 0. Documented treatment: therapeutic diphenylcyclopropenone sensitization with weekly scalp DPC. TCRdb processed the RACE reads anew with MiXCR; each CDR3 protein has one entry. The repertoire holds fewer than 70,000 distinct CDR3 sequences, approximately 11% seen once, with 4.5% to 6.5% in the top ten. The sample was whole blood, taken in connection with sensitization to the hapten diphenylcyclopropenone (DPC). All receptors derive from a woman aged 50 to 65 with alopecia areata. Some clones in this sample may be carry-over from other donors' samples.

This clonotype was found many times. The junction departs from the called germline gene at one end, perhaps through a read error. The chain carries TRBV29-1 and TRBJ2-1, with D perhaps being TRBD1 or TRBD2 (5 bases each). Germline values: CDR1 SQVTM, CDR2 ANQGSEA. CDR3 length: 11 residues. The CDR3 is CSVATLRERVF. CDR3 bases: TGCAGCGTTGCCACCCTCAGGGAGAGGGTCTTC.

The V call is TRBV7-6, the J call TRBJ2-7; 10 bases fit TRBD2. Per the germline V gene, CDR1 is SGHVS and CDR2 is FNYEAQ. CDR3 length: 17 amino acids. The ends lost 2 bases at V and 2 bases at J; junction bases unmatched: 9. The CDR3 region has the DNA TGTGCCAGCAGCTTACTGCTAGCGGGGGCCACAACCTACGAGCAGTACTTC. It specifies CASSLLLAGATTYEQYF.

The chain links TRBV9 to TRBJ2-7, with a possible D match to TRBD1 (6 bases). The V end was cut by 0 bases, the J end by 6 bases, with 13 bases between. The CDR3 has 14 amino acids. Germline CDR1 reads SGDLS; CDR2 reads YYNGEE. The chain's CDR3 is CASSVGLQGGEQYF. CDR3 in DNA: TGTGCCAGCAGCGTAGGACTACAGGGTGGCGAGCAGTACTTC.

This clonotype was seen only a few times. This chain uses TRBV12-3 or TRBV12-4 with TRBJ2-2, with 8 bases fitting TRBD2. This CDR3 is built from 16 residues. After removal of 0 bases from V and 4 bases from J, the junction contained 4 bases not matched to a gene. CDR3 sequence (DNA): TGTGCCAGCAGTTTAGCTAGCGGGAATCCCACCGGGGAGCTGTTTTTT. Translation: CASSLASGNPTGELFF.

This clonotype has just a few counts. This chain links TRBV4-2 with TRBJ1-1; maybe TRBD1 (6 bases). Germline loops: CDR1 LGHNA, CDR2 YNFKEQ. The CDR3 runs 15 residues. V was clipped by 1 base and J by 1 base, with 10 bases between them. The CDR3 here is CASSQGGAKNTEAFF. The DNA for the CDR3 is TGTGCCAGCAGCCAAGGGGGGGCGAAGAACACTGAAGCTTTCTTT.

This clonotype was picked up a small number of times. The genes are TRBV2 and TRBJ2-4; D is unclear. The germline CDR1 and CDR2 sequences are SNHLY and FYNNEI. The ends were cut back, 7 bases at V and 0 bases at J, with 13 bases in the middle. This CDR3 region has 15 residues. CDR3 coding DNA: TGTGCCAGCATGCAAGAGAATATAGCCAAAAACATTCAGTACTTC. Its protein product is CASMQENIAKNIQYF.

The chain joins TRBV30 to TRBJ1-1; no clear D gene. The CDR3 loop spans 13 amino acids. The V end was cut by 4 bases, the J end by 1 base, with 10 bases between. In germline, CDR1 is GTSNPN, CDR2 SVGIG (reference sequence). CDR3 loop: CAWNRAPNTEAFF. CDR3 DNA sequence: TGTGCCTGGAATCGGGCCCCGAACACTGAAGCTTTCTTT.

Comment on this clonotype: A much larger clone differs from this one at a single base, so this may be a read error. The CDR3 DNA sequence: TGCGCCAGAAGCTTGGAGCGCCGCACAGATACGCAGTATTTT. This codes for CARSLERRTDTQYF. The V and J genes are TRBV5-1 and TRBJ2-3, with D uncertain. CDR3 length equals 14 residues. Germline values: CDR1 SGHRS, CDR2 YFSETQ.

This clonotype was found many times. CDR3 nucleotide sequence: TGTGCCAGCTCACCGAGGGGACAGGGGGGCGAGCAGTACTTC. Translating it yields CASSPRGQGGEQYF. V gene TRBV18 combines with J gene TRBJ2-7; the match to TRBD1 covers 11 bases. The V gene's germline CDR1 is KGHSH and CDR2 LQKENI. The length of the CDR3 is 14 residues. J was trimmed by 6 bases and V by 3 bases; bases with no gene match: 4.

This chain links TRBV2 with TRBJ2-2; 10 nucleotides line up with TRBD2. Per the germline V gene, CDR1 is SNHLY and CDR2 is FYNNEI. V lost 2 bases, J lost 6 bases, and 3 bases stayed unmatched. The CDR3 consists of 15 residues. The CDR3 coding sequence is TGTGCCAGCAGTGAACTAGCGGGAGTGGCCGGGGAGCTGTTTTTT. It yields the protein CASSELAGVAGELFF. Full variable domain (outside the CDR3, taken from reference TRBV2 and TRBJ2-2): EPEVTQTPSHQVTQMGQEVILRCVPISNHLYFYWYRQILGQKVEFLVSFYNNEISEKSEIFDDQFSVERPDGSNFTLKIRSTKLEDSAMYFCASSELAGVAGELFFGEGSRLTVL.

In its sample, this clonotype was seen many times. This rearrangement joins TRBV20-1 to TRBJ1-3; 7 bases align to TRBD1. Germline values: CDR1 DFQATT, CDR2 SNEGSKA (reference sequence). V lost 1 base, J lost 0 bases, and 12 bases stayed unmatched. This CDR3 is built from 18 residues. As DNA, the CDR3 is TGCAGTGCTAGAGGAGGGGCGGGACAGTCAAACTCTGGAAACACCATATATTTT. Protein product: CSARGGAGQSNSGNTIYF.

This clonotype has a handful of counts. V is TRBV5-1 and J is TRBJ2-2, with D perhaps TRBD1 (6 bases). Trimming removed 4 bases at V and 3 bases at J, with 10 bases between. Germline CDR1 is SGHRS and CDR2 is YFSETQ. This CDR3 is built from 14 residues. Written as DNA, the CDR3 is TGCGCCAGCAGCACCGGGACATACACCGGGGAGCTGTTTTTT. It translates to CASSTGTYTGELFF.

This clonotype was observed a handful of times. The chain employs TRBV14 and TRBJ2-7; 7 nucleotides match TRBD2. Germline CDR1 SGHDN, CDR2 FVKESK. V shed 5 bases and J 6 bases; nucleotides not matched to a gene: 13. This CDR3 has 15 residues. The CDR3 protein is CASSELGRGPFEQYF. The CDR3 DNA reads as TGTGCCAGCAGCGAACTGGGGAGGGGACCCTTCGAGCAGTACTTC.

This clonotype was recorded at least ten times. The rearrangement uses TRBV27 and TRBJ2-7; 7 bases fit TRBD1. The CDR3 spans 13 residues. V lost 5 bases, J lost 3 bases, and 4 bases stayed unmatched. Per germline, CDR1 MNHEY and CDR2 SMNVEV (reference sequence). The CDR3 protein is CASSLGQNYEQYF. CDR3 DNA sequence: TGTGCCAGCAGTCTGGGACAGAACTACGAGCAGTACTTC.

DNA of the CDR3: TGTGCCAGCAGCCAAGCTGGGACAGGGCCTCGTAGCAATCAGCCCCAGCATTTT. Translated, it gives CASSQAGTGPRSNQPQHF. The chain couples TRBV3-1 to TRBJ1-5; 9 nucleotides line up with TRBD1. V was pared by 1 base and J by 0 bases, with 7 bases of the junction left unmatched. The CDR3 loop spans 18 amino acids. CDR1 LGHDT and CDR2 YNNKEL come from the germline V gene (reference sequence).

This clonotype was counted a few times. V is TRBV7-9 and J is TRBJ2-1; D is undetermined. From germline, CDR1 is SEHNR and CDR2 FQNEAQ (reference sequence). The CDR3 is 13 amino acids. V lost 3 bases to trimming and J lost 5 bases, with 8 bases between them. The CDR3 protein is CASSFLRDNEQFF. The CDR3 bases are TGTGCCAGCAGCTTTTTACGGGACAATGAGCAGTTCTTC.

This clonotype has at least ten counts. J is TRBJ1-6 and V is TRBV13; D may be TRBD1 (5 bases). CDR1 is PRHDT, CDR2 FYEKMQ, per germline (reference sequence). The CDR3 loop spans 16 amino acids. Deletions cut 1 base from V and 7 bases from J, with 14 bases between. The CDR3: CASSLELGGPNSPLHF. CDR3 DNA: TGTGCCAGCAGCTTAGAACTCGGGGGACCGAATTCACCCCTCCACTTT.

This clonotype was counted many times. V usage is TRBV4-2 and J usage is TRBJ1-1; D call uncertain. CDR1 is LGHNA and CDR2 is YNFKEQ in the germline V gene. V was clipped by 0 bases and J by 1 base, with 9 bases between them. CDR3 length: 15 amino acids. DNA of the CDR3: TGTGCCAGCAGCCAAGATGGCACTAAGAACACTGAAGCTTTCTTT. Its protein is CASSQDGTKNTEAFF.

This clonotype was observed many times. J is TRBJ2-1 and V is TRBV18, with TRBD2 matching 7 bases. The junction had 11 bases not matched to a gene; V was cut back by 6 bases and J by 6 bases. Germline V gene lookup returns CDR1 KGHSH and CDR2 LQKENI. The CDR3 totals 15 residues. CDR3: CASSPLGRGINEQFF. The DNA for the CDR3 is TGTGCCAGCTCCCCCTTGGGGAGGGGTATCAATGAGCAGTTCTTC.

This clonotype was recorded a few times. The chain is built from TRBV3-1 and TRBJ2-1; perhaps TRBD1 as D (6 bases). Germline loops: CDR1 LGHDT, CDR2 YNNKEL (reference sequence). Trimming took off 3 bases at V and 9 bases at J, with 12 bases between the two ends. The CDR3 sequence is 13 residues long. The CDR3 nucleotides are TGTGCCAGCAGCCACTGGGGGCAGGGTGAGCAGTTCTTC. Translation: CASSHWGQGEQFF.

This clonotype occurred a few times. The gene calls are TRBV3-1 and TRBJ2-2, with D tentatively TRBD1 (5 bases). Germline V gene sequence: CDR1 LGHDT, CDR2 YNNKEL (reference sequence). CDR3 length equals 16 residues. V was cut by 5 bases and J by 5 bases, with 18 bases left in between. The chain's CDR3 is CASSFSRRVRTGELFF. The CDR3 DNA is TGTGCCAGCAGCTTCTCCCGCAGGGTGAGGACCGGGGAGCTGTTTTTT.

This clonotype was seen a handful of times. The chain combines TRBV6-5 with TRBJ2-7; 14 bases are shared with TRBD2. The ends lost 2 bases at V and 4 bases at J; junction bases unmatched: 1. This CDR3 contains 15 residues. Germline V gives CDR1 MNHEY, CDR2 SVGAGI. The CDR3 DNA reads TGTGCCAGCAGTTACGGGACTAGCGGGAGTTACGAGCAGTACTTC. This translates into CASSYGTSGSYEQYF.

This clonotype has a count of ten or more. The chain is built from TRBV5-1 and TRBJ2-1; TRBD2 matches 7 bases. Germline V lookup: CDR1 SGHRS, CDR2 YFSETQ. V lost 2 bases to trimming and J lost 4 bases; unmatched junction nucleotides: 15. CDR3 size: 18 residues. The CDR3 spells CASSLLKKAGRSYNEQFF. The CDR3 DNA is TGCGCCAGCAGCTTACTAAAAAAAGCGGGACGTTCATACAATGAGCAGTTCTTC. Complete variable domain (other parts from reference TRBV5-1 and TRBJ2-1): KAGVTQTPRYLIKTRGQQVTLSCSPISGHRSVSWYQQTPGQGLQFLFEYFSETQRNKGNFPGRFSGRQFSNSRSEMNVSTLELGDSALYLCASSLLKKAGRSYNEQFFGPGTRLTVL.

This clonotype was counted only a few times. The genes are TRBV7-3 and TRBJ1-6; 7 bases line up with TRBD1. V lost 6 bases, J lost 8 bases, and 7 bases stayed unmatched. The germline CDR1 and CDR2 sequences are SGHTA and FQGTGA. The CDR3 totals 14 residues. CDR3 bases: TGTGCCAGCAGTCAGGGACAGAGCGATTCACCCCTCCACTTT. Its translation: CASSQGQSDSPLHF.

This chain uses TRBV24-1 with TRBJ2-3; D is unclear. The V and J ends lost 5 bases and 6 bases respectively, with 5 bases between them. Germline V lookup: CDR1 KGHDR, CDR2 SFDVKD. This CDR3 has 11 residues. CDR3: CATSVGDTQYF. CDR3 in DNA: TGTGCCACCAGTGTGGGCGATACGCAGTATTTT.

This clonotype was recorded many times. The chain links TRBV11-2 to TRBJ2-3, with 8 bases identical to TRBD1. Losses at the gene ends were 5 bases for V and 2 bases for J; bases not matched to a gene: 6. The CDR3 runs 15 residues. CDR1 is SGHAT, CDR2 FQNNGV, per germline. The CDR3 DNA reads as TGTGCCAGCAGCAAAGGACAGGGTCTCACAGATACGCAGTATTTT. This translates into CASSKGQGLTDTQYF.

V gene TRBV7-3 combines with J gene TRBJ2-1, with D tentatively TRBD2 (6 bases). V lost 5 bases to trimming and J lost 0 bases, with 14 bases between them. Per germline, CDR1 SGHTA and CDR2 FQGTGA. The CDR3 is 16 amino acids. CDR3 coding DNA: TGTGCCAGCAGCCCAACCCCGGACTACTCCTACAATGAGCAGTTCTTC. It yields the protein CASSPTPDYSYNEQFF.